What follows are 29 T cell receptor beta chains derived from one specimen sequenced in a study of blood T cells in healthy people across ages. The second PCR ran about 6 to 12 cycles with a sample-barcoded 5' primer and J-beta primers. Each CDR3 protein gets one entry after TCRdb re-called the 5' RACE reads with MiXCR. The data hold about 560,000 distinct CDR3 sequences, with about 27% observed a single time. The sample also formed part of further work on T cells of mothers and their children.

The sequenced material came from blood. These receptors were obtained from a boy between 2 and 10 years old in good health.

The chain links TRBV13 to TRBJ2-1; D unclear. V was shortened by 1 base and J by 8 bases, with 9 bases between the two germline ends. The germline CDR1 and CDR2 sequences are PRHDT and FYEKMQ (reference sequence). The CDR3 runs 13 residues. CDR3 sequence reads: CASSLDGRDEQFF. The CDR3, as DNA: TGTGCCAGCAGCTTAGACGGGCGCGATGAGCAGTTCTTC.

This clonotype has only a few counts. The CDR3 sequence: CASSLVRGASYEQYF. CDR3 DNA: TGTGCCAGCAGTTTAGTGCGGGGGGCCTCCTACGAGCAGTACTTC. This rearrangement joins TRBV28 to TRBJ2-7; 8 bases match TRBD2. After removal of 2 bases from V and 0 bases from J, the junction contained 3 bases not matched to a gene. The CDR3 has 15 amino acids. Germline CDR1 and CDR2: MDHEN and SYDVKM.

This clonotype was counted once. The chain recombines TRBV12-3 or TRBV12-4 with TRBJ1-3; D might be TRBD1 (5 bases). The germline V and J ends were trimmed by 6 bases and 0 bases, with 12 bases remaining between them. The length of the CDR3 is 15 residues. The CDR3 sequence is CASSARGLSGNTIYF. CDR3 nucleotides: TGTGCCAGCAGCGCCCGGGGACTCTCTGGAAACACCATATATTTT.

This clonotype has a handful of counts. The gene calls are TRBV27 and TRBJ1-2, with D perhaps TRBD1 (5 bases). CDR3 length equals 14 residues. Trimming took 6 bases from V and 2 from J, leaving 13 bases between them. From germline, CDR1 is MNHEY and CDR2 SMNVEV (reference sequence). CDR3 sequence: CASSQTGDNYGYTF. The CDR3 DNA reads TGTGCCAGCAGCCAAACGGGGGACAACTATGGCTACACCTTC.

Written as DNA, the CDR3 is TGTGCCAGTAGTATCTTGAGCGGGCAAGACAATGAGCAGTTCTTC. This translates into CASSILSGQDNEQFF. The genes are TRBV19 and TRBJ2-1, with D possibly TRBD2 on 6 matching bases. CDR1 is LNHDA, CDR2 SQIVND, per germline (reference sequence). Trimming took 3 bases from V and 5 from J, leaving 14 bases between them. The CDR3 spans 15 residues.

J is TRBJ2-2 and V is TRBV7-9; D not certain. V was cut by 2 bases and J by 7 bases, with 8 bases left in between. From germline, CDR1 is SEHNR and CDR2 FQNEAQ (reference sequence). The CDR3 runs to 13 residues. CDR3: CASSLRGGGELFF. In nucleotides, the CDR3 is TGTGCCAGCAGCTTAAGAGGTGGCGGGGAGCTGTTTTTT. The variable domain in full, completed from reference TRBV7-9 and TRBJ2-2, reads DTGVSQNPRHKITKRGQNVTFRCDPISEHNRLYWYRQTLGQGPEFLTYFQNEAQLEKSRLLSDRFSAERPKGSFSTLEIQRTEQGDSAMYLCASSLRGGGELFFGEGSRLTVL.

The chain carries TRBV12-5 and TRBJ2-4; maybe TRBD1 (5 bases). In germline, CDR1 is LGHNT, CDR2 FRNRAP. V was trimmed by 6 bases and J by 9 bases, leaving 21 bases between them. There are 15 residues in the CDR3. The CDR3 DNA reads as TGTGCTAGTGGCCCCACCCACGGACAAAAAGTCATTCAGTACTTC. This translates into CASGPTHGQKVIQYF.

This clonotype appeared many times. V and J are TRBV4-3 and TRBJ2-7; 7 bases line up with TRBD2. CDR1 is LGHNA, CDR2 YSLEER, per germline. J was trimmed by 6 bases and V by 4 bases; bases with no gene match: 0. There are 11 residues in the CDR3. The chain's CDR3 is CASSRGGEQYF. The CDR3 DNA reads TGCGCCAGCAGCCGGGGGGGCGAGCAGTACTTC.

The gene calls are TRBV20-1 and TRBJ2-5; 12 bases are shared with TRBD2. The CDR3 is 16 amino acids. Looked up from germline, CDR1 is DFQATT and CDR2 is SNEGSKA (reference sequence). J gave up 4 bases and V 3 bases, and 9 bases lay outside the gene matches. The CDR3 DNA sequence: TGCAGTGCTAGGGCCAACCTAGCGGGAGGGGGAGAGACCCAGTACTTC. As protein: CSARANLAGGGETQYF.

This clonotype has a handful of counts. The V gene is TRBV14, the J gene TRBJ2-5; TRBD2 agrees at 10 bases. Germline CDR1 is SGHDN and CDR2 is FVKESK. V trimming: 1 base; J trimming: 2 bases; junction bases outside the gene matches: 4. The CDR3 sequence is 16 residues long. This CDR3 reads CASSQGLAGPQETQYF. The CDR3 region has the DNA TGTGCCAGCAGCCAAGGACTAGCGGGCCCACAAGAGACCCAGTACTTC. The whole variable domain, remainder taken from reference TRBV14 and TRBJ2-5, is EAGVTQFPSHSVIEKGQTVTLRCDPISGHDNLYWYRRVMGKEIKFLLHFVKESKQDESGMPNNRFLAERTGGTYSTLKVQPAELEDSGVYFCASSQGLAGPQETQYFGPGTRLLVL.

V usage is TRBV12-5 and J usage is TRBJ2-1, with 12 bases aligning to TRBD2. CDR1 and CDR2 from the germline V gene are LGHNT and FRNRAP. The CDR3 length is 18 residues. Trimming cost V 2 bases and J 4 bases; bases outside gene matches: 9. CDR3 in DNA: TGTGCTAGTGGTTTGATAGGACTAGCGGGATCGCAGTACAATGAGCAGTTCTTC. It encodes CASGLIGLAGSQYNEQFF.

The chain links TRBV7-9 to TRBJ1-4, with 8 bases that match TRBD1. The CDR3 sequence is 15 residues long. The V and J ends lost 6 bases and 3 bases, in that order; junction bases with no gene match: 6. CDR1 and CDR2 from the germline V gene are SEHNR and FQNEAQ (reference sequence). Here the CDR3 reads CASRPRTGPNEKLFF. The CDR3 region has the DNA TGTGCCAGCAGGCCGAGGACAGGGCCTAATGAAAAACTGTTTTTT.

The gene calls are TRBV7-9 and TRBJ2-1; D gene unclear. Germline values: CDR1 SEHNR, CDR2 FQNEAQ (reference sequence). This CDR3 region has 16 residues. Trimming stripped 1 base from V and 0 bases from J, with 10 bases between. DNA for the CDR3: TGTGCCAGCAGCTTAGTCCCCCTAGTCTCCTACAATGAGCAGTTCTTC. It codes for CASSLVPLVSYNEQFF.

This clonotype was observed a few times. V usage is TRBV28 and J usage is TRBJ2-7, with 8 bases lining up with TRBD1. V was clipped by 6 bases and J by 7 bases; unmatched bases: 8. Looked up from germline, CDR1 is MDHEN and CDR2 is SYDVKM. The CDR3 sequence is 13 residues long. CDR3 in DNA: TGTGCCAGCAGATCCGGGACAGGTGGAGAGCAGTACTTC. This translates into CASRSGTGGEQYF.

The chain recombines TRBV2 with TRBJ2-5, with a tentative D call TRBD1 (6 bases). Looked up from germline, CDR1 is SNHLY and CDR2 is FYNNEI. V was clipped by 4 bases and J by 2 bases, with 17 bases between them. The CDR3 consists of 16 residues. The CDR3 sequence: CASSVPLGAEQETQYF. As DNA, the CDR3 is TGTGCCAGCAGTGTTCCCCTGGGGGCAGAGCAAGAGACCCAGTACTTC.

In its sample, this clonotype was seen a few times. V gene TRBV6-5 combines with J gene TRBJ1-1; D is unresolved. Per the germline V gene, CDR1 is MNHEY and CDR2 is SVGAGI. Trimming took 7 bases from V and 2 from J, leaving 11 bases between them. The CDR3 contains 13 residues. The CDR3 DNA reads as TGTGCCAGCATTCCCTGGGGAAACACTGAAGCTTTCTTT. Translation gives CASIPWGNTEAFF.

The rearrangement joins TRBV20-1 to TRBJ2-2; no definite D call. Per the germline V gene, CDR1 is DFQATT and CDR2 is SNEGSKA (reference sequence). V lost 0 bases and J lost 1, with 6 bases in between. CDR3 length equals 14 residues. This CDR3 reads CSARDYRNTGELFF. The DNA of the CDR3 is TGCAGTGCTAGAGATTATAGGAACACCGGGGAGCTGTTTTTT.

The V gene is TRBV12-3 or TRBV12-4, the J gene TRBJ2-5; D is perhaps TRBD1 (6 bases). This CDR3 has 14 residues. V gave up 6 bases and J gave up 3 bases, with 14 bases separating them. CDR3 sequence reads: CASSPTGLKETQYF. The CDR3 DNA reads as TGTGCCAGCAGCCCGACAGGACTGAAAGAGACCCAGTACTTC.

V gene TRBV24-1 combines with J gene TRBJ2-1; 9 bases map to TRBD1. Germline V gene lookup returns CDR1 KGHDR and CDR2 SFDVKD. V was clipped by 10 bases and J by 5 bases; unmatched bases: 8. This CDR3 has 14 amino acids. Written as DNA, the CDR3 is TGTGCCACACAAACAGGGGGCCCTGACAATGAGCAGTTCTTC. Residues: CATQTGGPDNEQFF.

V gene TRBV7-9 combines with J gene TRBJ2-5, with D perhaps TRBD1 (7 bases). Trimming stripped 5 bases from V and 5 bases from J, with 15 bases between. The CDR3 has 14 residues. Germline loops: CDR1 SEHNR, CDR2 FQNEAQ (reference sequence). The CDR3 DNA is TGTGCCAGCAGCCCGCAAGCAGGGGGGGAGACCCAGTACTTC. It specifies CASSPQAGGETQYF.

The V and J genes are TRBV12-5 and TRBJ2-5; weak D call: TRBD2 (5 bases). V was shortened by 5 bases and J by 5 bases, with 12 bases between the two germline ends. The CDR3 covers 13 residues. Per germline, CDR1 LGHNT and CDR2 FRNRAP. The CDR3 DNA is TGTGCTAGTGGTGTACGGACGGGGGAGACCCAGTACTTC. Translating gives CASGVRTGETQYF. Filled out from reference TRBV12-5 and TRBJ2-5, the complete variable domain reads DARVTQTPRHKVTEMGQEVTMRCQPILGHNTVFWYRQTMMQGLELLAYFRNRAPLDDSGMPKDRFSAEMPDATLATLKIQPSEPRDSAVYFCASGVRTGETQYFGPGTRLLVL.

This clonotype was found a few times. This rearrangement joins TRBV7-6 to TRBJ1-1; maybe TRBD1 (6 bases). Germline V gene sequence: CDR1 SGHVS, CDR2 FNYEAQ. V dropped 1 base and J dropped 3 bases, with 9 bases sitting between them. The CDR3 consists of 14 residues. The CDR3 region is CASSLGRGDTEAFF. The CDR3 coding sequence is TGTGCCAGCAGCTTAGGTAGGGGGGACACTGAAGCTTTCTTT.

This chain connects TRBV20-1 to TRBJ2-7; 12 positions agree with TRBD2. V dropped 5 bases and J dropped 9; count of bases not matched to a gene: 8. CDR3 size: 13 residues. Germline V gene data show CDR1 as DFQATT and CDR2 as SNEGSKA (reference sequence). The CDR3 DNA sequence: TGCAGTGCTTCGACTAGCGGGGGATTAGTGCAGTACTTC. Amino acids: CSASTSGGLVQYF.

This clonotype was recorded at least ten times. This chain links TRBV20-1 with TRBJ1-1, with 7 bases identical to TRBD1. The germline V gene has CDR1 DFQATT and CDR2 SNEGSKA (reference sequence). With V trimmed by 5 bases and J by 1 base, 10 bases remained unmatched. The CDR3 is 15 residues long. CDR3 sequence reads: CSAGTWTGKNTEAFF. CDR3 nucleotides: TGCAGTGCTGGAACCTGGACAGGAAAGAACACTGAAGCTTTCTTT.

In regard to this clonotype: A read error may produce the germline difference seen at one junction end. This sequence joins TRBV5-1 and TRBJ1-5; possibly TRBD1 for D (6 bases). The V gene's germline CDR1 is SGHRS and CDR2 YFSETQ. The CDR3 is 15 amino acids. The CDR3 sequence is CASRRTDNSNQPRHF. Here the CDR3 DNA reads TGCGCCAGCAGGAGGACAGATAATAGCAATCAGCCCCGGCATTTT.

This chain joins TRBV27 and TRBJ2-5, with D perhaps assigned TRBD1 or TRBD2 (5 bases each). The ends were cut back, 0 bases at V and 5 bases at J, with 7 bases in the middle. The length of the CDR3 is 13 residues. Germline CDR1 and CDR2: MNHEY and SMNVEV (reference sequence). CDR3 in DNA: TGTGCCAGCAGTTTATCAGGGGACGAGACCCAGTACTTC. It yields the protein CASSLSGDETQYF.

Here the CDR3 reads CASSQDPEVNYGYTF. CDR3 DNA sequence: TGTGCCAGCAGCCAAGATCCTGAAGTCAACTATGGCTACACCTTC. The chain has TRBV4-2 and TRBJ1-2, with D hard to call. The V gene's germline CDR1 is LGHNA and CDR2 YNFKEQ. V was clipped by 0 bases and J by 2 bases, with 10 bases between them. The CDR3 has 15 residues.

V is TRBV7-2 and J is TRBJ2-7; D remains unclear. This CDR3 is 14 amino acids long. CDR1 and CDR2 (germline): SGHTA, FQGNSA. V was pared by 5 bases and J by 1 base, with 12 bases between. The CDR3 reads CASSPAVSSYEQYF. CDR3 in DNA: TGTGCCAGCAGCCCGGCGGTCTCGTCCTACGAGCAGTACTTC.

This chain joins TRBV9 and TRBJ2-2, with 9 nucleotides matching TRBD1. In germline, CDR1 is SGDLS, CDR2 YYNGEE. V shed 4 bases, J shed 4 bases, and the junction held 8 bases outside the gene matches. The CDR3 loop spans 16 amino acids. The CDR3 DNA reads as TGTGCCAGCAGCTCCCGGGACAGGGACCTCACCGGGGAGCTGTTTTTT. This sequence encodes CASSSRDRDLTGELFF.